This T cell receptor (beta chain) was sequenced for a study of T-cell reconstitution after alpha-beta-depleted transplantation in children. For TCRbeta, the library was prepared with unique molecular identifiers. MiXCR was run by TCRdb on the PCR reads, yielding one entry per CDR3 protein. The data show hundreds of thousands of distinct CDR3 sequences, around 12% seen once. The clonotype originates from a human donor who donated a stem cell graft to a child with combined immunodeficiency. The source was PBMCs from the stem cell graft donor, collected from the stem cell graft.

The CDR3 DNA is TGTGCCAGCAGCTTAGTAGGGTCTAGCGGGAGTCGGGAGACCCAGTACTTC. The encoded protein is CASSLVGSSGSRETQYF. The chain joins TRBV7-2 to TRBJ2-5; 10 bases match TRBD2. Germline V lookup: CDR1 SGHTA, CDR2 FQGNSA. The CDR3 contains 17 residues. J was trimmed by 5 bases and V by 1 base; bases with no gene match: 10. The whole variable domain, filled in from reference TRBV7-2 and TRBJ2-5, reads GAGVSQSPSNKVTEKGKDVELRCDPISGHTALYWYRQSLGQGLEFLIYFQGNSAPDKSGLPSDRFSAERTGGSVSTLTIQRTQQEDSAVYLCASSLVGSSGSRETQYFGPGTRLLVL.